This T cell receptor beta chain stems from a study of OX40 agonist ivuxolimab in advanced cancers. Study-wide results and limits: The average count of expanded clones was higher among CD8+ T cells than among CD4+.

Patients had blood sampled at baseline and again on cycle 4 day 1 and cycle 7 day 1. Trimming cost V 5 bases and J 12 bases; bases outside gene matches: 13. The CDR3 sequence is 15 residues long. In germline, CDR1 is SGHRS, CDR2 YFSETQ. Concerning this clone: Its antigen is as yet unknown.

Produced via immunoSEQ multiplex PCR; TCRdb's table is partial and in-frame only. In the table there are fewer than 85,000 clones, roughly 82% of which are singletons. The chain recombines TRBV5-1 with TRBJ2-1, with 11 bases lining up with TRBD2. Specimen: CD4+ or CD8+ T cells sorted from blood, collected in a trial of the OX40 agonist ivuxolimab. This clonotype was sampled from an adult with an advanced solid tumor such as melanoma, head and neck, liver or kidney cancer. The CDR3 is CASRPGTSGPGVQFF. The CDR3 DNA is TGCGCCAGCAGGCCCGGGACTAGCGGCCCGGGTGTGCAGTTCTTC.